Given below is one T cell receptor (beta chain) in context. This sample is part of a study of blood T cell repertoires in COVID-19. Across the study: COVID-19 samples, acute and convalescent, were from the United States, Italy and Spain.

While infection was still active, Seattle patients were enrolled and then followed longitudinally. The CDR3 sequence is 17 residues long. In germline, CDR1 is LGHNT, CDR2 FRNRAP. V was shortened by 3 bases and J by 0 bases, with 17 bases between the two germline ends. Authors' analysis steps: For nucleated cells, counts were estimated from reference gene primer amplification. Generated by immunoSEQ multiplex PCR, the TCRdb table keeps only in-frame clones and is missing some. That table gives V, J and clone size, and the DNA gave D and trimming. The sample lists approximately 110,000 clones, about 94% occurring once.

The TCR comes from a man in his forties or fifties with COVID-19, enrolled during active disease. The sequenced sample was peripheral blood. The chain links TRBV12-5 to TRBJ1-1; possibly TRBD1 for D (5 bases). CDR3 protein: CASGFQAGGRVNTEAFF. The CDR3 nucleotides read TGTGCTAGTGGTTTTCAAGCGGGGGGTCGGGTGAACACTGAAGCTTTCTTT.